This T cell receptor (beta chain) was obtained from a study of cytomegalovirus exposure and HLA in healthy donors. The CDR3 consists of 15 residues. V lost 8 bases to trimming and J lost 3 bases; unmatched junction nucleotides: 10. On this clone itself: Its antigen is undetermined.

Findings and limits, study-wide: V- and J-gene trimming in TCR beta was tied to a missense DCLRE1C variant by an analysis performed later.

13 Jbeta primers and 60 Vbeta primers were used for the PCR. The repertoire was sequenced with immunoSEQ multiplex PCR; TCRdb's copy has only in-frame clones and lacks some. The sample records about 110,000 clones, around 78% being singletons. Specimen: PBMCs. This sequence was found in a woman in her thirties in good health and CMV-seronegative. V usage is TRBV5-3 and J usage is TRBJ2-1, with TRBD2 matching over 8 bases. TRBV5-3 is an open reading frame, and its role is uncertain. DNA for the CDR3: TGTGCCAGGTGCCCCGGGACTAGTGACTACAATGAGCAGTTCTTC. This gives the protein CARCPGTSDYNEQFF.